This T cell receptor beta chain comes out of a study of T cell responses to AZD1222 COVID-19 vaccine (dated by TCRdb to 2020 to 2022). General notes on the study: TCR sequencing covered more than 230 trial participants: around 210 given two doses of AZD1222 and 26 given two doses of MenACWY control vaccine. Enrollment into the trials was organized by age into subgroups of 18-55, 56-69 and 70-plus years, and those subgroups contained approximately 160, 26 and 62 TCR-sequenced participants, respectively.

As for this clone: Its antigen is not yet known. Within one base of it there is no much larger clone, and no base qualities were kept.

The paper's findings and limits, for the study overall: Participants were mostly white British, with more females than males. The authors suggested clonal diversity may have been underestimated. Vaccine-associated CD4 TCRs spanned the whole spike protein, with dominant responses in regions 160-218 and 743-854. Conclusions about previously exposed vaccinees are limited because only a handful of AZD1222 recipients were SARS-CoV-2 seropositive at baseline. A significant rise in spike-specific TCR breadth and depth was observed after two AZD1222 doses relative to day 0 and relative to MenACWY recipients. Nearly half of unique spike-specific TCRs reportedly recognized epitopes outside regions mutated in the B.1.351 and B.1.1.7 variants. Because no samples from the day 14 peak response were available, repertoires could be characterized only after the peak T cell response. In the small 56-69-year group, the increase in depth fell short of significance, most likely because of low power.

The germline V gene yields SGHVS for CDR1 and FQNEAQ for CDR2. The CDR3, from cysteine to phenylalanine, totals 17 residues. Just CDR3 DNA is preserved here, 51 bases in frame from base 1. V is cut back by 1 base and J by 6 bases, with 6 bases in the junction unmatched. Sample time point, as interpreted from the label and publication: about 28 days (+/-7) after the second vaccine dose. AZD1222 recipients with second doses at about 4 weeks or about 12 weeks were pooled, because spike-specific TCR depth and breadth did not differ between schedules. Samples from vaccinated people were obtained from the UK trials COV001 and COV002, which included a single-blind randomized controlled phase 2/3 trial of AZD1222 (ChAdOx1 nCoV-19) in healthy adults. For TCRbeta chain sequencing, PBMC samples from trial participants were taken at day 0 and at day 28 after the second dose. The CDR3 regions of human TCRbeta chains were analyzed by immunosequencing. In the source study's methods: TCRs in the repertoires were matched against a reference library of SARS-CoV-2-specific TCRs that had been generated with the MIRA antigen-specificity platform. Breadth was defined as the fraction of unique TCRs that were SARS-CoV-2-associated. Depth was defined as the fraction of total T cells that were SARS-CoV-2-associated. Using the MIRA data, each spike-specific TCR was mapped to the spike region that the TCR reacts to and placed in a CD4 or CD8 class. Log10-transformed breadth and depth values were compared by one-way ANOVA with Sidak's multiple comparisons tests. In its TCRdb copy, this immuneACCESS table keeps in-frame sequences only and misses some clones. Where compared with another copy, unresolved V genes explain less than half of these, and the others have no known cause. V, J and clone size reflect that table, while D and trimming were determined from the DNA. Within this sample are more than 85,000 clones, with about 94% of them counted one time only. The top ten constitute 2.9% of the sample.

This sample comprised peripheral blood, obtained 28 days after the second AZD1222 dose. This chain joins TRBV7-8 to TRBJ2-7, and 16 junctional nucleotides match TRBD2. This clonotype was sampled from an adult who received the AZD1222 COVID-19 vaccine. The bases read TGTGCCAGCAGCTTAGTTGGGACTAGCGGGAGGGTAGGCGAGCAGTACTTC. This translates into CASSLVGTSGRVGEQYF. With the portions outside the CDR3 filled from the reference TRBV7-8 and TRBJ2-7 genes, the complete variable region becomes GAGVSQSPRYKVAKRGQDVALRCDPISGHVSLFWYQQALGQGPEFLTYFQNEAQLDKSGLPSDRFFAERPEGSVSTLKIQRTQQEDSAVYLCASSLVGTSGRVGEQYFGPGTRLTVT.